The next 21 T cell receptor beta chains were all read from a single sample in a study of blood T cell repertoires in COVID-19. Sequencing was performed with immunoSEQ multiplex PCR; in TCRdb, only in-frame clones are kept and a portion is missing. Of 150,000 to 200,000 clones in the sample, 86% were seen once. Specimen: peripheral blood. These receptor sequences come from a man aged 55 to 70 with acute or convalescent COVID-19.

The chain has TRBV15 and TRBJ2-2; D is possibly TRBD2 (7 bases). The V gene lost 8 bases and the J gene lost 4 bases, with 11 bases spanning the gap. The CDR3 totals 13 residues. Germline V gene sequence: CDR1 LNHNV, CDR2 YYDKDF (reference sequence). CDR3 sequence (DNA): TGTGCCACCGGGAGGGGGGGCACCGGGGAGCTGTTTTTT. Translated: CATGRGGTGELFF.

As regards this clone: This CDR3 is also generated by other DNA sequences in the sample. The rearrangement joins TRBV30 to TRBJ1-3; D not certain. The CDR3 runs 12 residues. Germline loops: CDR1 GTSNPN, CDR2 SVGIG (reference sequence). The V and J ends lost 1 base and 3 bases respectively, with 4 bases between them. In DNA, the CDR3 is TGTGCCTGGAGTGGACTTGGAAACACCATATATTTT. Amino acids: CAWSGLGNTIYF.

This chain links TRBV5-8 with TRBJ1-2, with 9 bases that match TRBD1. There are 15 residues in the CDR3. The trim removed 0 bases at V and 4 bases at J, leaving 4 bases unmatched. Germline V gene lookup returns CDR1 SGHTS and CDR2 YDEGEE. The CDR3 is CASSLDNRGLYGYTF. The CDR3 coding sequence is TGTGCCAGCAGCTTGGATAACAGGGGGCTCTATGGCTACACCTTC.

The CDR3 sequence: CAWSGQNSNQPQHF. The DNA of the CDR3 is TGTGCCTGGAGTGGACAGAATAGCAATCAGCCCCAGCATTTT. The chain links TRBV30 to TRBJ1-5; a weak D match, TRBD1 (5 bases). V was clipped by 1 base and J by 0 bases, with 7 bases between them. Germline loops: CDR1 GTSNPN, CDR2 SVGIG (reference sequence). CDR3 length equals 14 residues.

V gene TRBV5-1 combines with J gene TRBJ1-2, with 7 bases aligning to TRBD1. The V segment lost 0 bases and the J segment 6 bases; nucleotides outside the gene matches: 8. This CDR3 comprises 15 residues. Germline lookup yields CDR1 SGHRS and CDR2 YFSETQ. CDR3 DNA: TGCGCCAGCAGCTTGGGCCACCGGGACAGCGATGGCTACACCTTC. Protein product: CASSLGHRDSDGYTF.

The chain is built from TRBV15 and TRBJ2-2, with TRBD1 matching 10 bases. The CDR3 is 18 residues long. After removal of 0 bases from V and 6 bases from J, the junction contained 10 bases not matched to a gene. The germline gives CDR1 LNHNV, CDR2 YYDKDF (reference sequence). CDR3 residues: CATSRDALDRGRPGELFF. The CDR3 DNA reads TGTGCCACCAGCAGAGATGCCCTCGACAGGGGGCGTCCCGGGGAGCTGTTTTTT. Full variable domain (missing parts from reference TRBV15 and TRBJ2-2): DAMVIQNPRYQVTQFGKPVTLSCSQTLNHNVMYWYQQKSSQAPKLLFHYYDKDFNNEADTPDNFQSRRPNTSFCFLDIRSPGLGDTAMYLCATSRDALDRGRPGELFFGEGSRLTVL.

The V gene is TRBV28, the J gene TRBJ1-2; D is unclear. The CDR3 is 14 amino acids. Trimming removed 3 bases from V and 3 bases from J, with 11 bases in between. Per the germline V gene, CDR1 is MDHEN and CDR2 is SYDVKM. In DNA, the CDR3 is TGTGCCAGCAGTTTCCTTGACACCTACTATGGCTACACCTTC. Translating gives CASSFLDTYYGYTF.

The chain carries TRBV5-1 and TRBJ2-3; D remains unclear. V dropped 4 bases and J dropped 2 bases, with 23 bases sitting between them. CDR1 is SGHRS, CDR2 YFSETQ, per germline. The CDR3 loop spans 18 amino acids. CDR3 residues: CASSPRPQARLFTDTQYF. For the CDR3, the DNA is TGCGCCAGCAGCCCCCGACCACAAGCCAGGCTCTTCACAGATACGCAGTATTTT.

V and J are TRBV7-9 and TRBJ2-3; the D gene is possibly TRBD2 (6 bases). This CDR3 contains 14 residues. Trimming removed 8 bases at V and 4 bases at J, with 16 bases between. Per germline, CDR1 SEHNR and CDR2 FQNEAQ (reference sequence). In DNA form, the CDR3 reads TGTGCCAGCGACGGGAGCCGTCGGCCAGATACGCAGTATTTT. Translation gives CASDGSRRPDTQYF.

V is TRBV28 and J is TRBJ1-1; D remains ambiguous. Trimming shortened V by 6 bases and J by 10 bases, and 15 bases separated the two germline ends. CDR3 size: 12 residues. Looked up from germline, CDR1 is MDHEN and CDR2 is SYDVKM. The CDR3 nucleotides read TGTGCCAGCAGCCTCCCTGGGCGTGGAGCTTTCTTT. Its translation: CASSLPGRGAFF.

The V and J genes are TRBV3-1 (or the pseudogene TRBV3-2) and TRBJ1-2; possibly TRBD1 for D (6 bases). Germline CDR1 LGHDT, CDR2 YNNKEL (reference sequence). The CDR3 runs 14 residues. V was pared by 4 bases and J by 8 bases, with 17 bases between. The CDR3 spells CASSRAGVIQGYTF. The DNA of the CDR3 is TGTGCCAGCAGCCGGGCAGGGGTGATTCAAGGCTACACCTTC.

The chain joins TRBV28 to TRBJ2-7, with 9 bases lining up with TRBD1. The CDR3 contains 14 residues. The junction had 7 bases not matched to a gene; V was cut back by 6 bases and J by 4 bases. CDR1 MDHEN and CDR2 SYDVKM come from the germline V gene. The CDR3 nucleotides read TGTGCCAGCAGGCCTGGACAGGGGAAATACGAGCAGTACTTC. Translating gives CASRPGQGKYEQYF. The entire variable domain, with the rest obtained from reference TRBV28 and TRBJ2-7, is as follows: DVKVTQSSRYLVKRTGEKVFLECVQDMDHENMFWYRQDPGLGLRLIYFSYDVKMKEKGDIPEGYSVSREKKERFSLILESASTNQTSMYLCASRPGQGKYEQYFGPGTRLTVT.

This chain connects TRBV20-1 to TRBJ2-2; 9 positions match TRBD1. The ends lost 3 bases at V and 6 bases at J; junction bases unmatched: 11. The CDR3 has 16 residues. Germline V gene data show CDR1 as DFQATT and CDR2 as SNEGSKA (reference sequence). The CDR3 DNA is TGCAGTGCTAGTGGACCACAGGGGGCGCCTTCCGGGGAGCTGTTTTTT. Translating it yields CSASGPQGAPSGELFF.

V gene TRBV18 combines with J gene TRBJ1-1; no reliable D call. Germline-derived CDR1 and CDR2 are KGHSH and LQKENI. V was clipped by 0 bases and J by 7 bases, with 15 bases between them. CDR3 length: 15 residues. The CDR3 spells CASSPPPFGTVEAFF. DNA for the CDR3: TGTGCCAGCTCACCACCGCCCTTTGGTACGGTTGAAGCTTTCTTT. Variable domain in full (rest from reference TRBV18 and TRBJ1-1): NAGVMQNPRHLVRRRGQEARLRCSPMKGHSHVYWYRQLPEEGLKFMVYLQKENIIDESGMPKERFSAEFPKEGPSILRIQQVVRGDSAAYFCASSPPPFGTVEAFFGQGTRLTVV.

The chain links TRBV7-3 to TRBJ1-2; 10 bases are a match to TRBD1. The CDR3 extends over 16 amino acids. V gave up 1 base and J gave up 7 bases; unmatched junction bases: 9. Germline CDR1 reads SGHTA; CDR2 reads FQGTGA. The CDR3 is CASSLRPDRGRSGYTF. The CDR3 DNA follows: TGTGCCAGCAGCTTAAGGCCGGACAGGGGGAGGTCTGGCTACACCTTC.

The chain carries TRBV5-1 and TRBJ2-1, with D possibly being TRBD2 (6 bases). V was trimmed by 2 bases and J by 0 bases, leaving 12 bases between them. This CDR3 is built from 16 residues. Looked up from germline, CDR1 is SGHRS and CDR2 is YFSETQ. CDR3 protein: CASSLWGLSSYNEQFF. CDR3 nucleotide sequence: TGCGCCAGCAGCTTATGGGGACTGAGCTCCTACAATGAGCAGTTCTTC.

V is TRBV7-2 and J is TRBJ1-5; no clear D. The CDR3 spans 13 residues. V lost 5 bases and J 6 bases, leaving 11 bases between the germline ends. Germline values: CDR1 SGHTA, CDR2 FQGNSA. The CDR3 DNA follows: TGTGCCAGCAGCCTCCCAGGATTTCAGCCCCAGCATTTT. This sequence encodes CASSLPGFQPQHF.

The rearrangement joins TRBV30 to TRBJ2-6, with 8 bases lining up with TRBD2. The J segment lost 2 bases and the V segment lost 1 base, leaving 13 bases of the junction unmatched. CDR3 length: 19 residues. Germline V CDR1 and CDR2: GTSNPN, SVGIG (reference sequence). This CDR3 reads CAWSGRWGSGKTGANVLTF. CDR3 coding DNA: TGTGCCTGGAGTGGACGCTGGGGTAGCGGGAAGACTGGGGCCAACGTCCTGACTTTC.

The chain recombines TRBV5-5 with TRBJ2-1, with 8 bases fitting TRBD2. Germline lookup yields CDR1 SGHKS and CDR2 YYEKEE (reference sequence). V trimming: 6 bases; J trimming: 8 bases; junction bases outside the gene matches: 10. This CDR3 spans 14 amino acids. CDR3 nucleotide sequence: TGTGCCAGCATTATCGGGACTAGTGGCGATGAGCAGTTCTTC. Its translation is CASIIGTSGDEQFF.

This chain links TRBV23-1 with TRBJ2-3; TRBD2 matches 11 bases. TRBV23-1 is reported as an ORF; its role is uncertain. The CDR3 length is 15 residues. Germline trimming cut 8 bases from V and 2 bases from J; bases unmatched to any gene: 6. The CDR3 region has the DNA TGCGCCAGCCAGGGACTAGCGGAGGACACAGATACGCAGTATTTT. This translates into CASQGLAEDTDTQYF.

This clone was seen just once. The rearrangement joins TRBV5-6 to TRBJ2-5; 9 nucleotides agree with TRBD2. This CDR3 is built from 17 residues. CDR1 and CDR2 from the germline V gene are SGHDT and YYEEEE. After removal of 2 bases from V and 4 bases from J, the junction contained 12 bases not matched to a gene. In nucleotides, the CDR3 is TGTGCCAGCAGCTTTTGGTTAGGGGCGGGAGGGGGAGAGACCCAGTACTTC. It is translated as CASSFWLGAGGGETQYF.